Listed here is a single T cell receptor (beta chain). Method: immunoSEQ multiplex PCR; TCRdb's copy keeps in-frame clones and lacks some. The table lists 60,000 to 75,000 clones, around four fifths of them singletons, with 5.5% in the top ten. CDR1 and CDR2 (germline): SNHLY, FYNNEI. This CDR3 has 14 amino acids. V gave up 6 bases and J gave up 8 bases; unmatched junction bases: 9. This entry is derived from a study of blood T cell repertoires in COVID-19. As for the study in general: Samples taken during acute and convalescent COVID-19 were collected in the United States, Italy and Spain.

The specimen sequenced was peripheral blood. This TCR was recovered from a woman in her 70s with acute or convalescent COVID-19. This sequence joins TRBV2 and TRBJ2-4, with 8 bases fitting TRBD1. The CDR3: CASRGPGGRDIQYF. CDR3 sequence (DNA): TGTGCCAGCAGGGGCCCAGGGGGCCGGGACATTCAGTACTTC.